This T cell receptor (beta chain) was sequenced in a study of blood T cell repertoires in COVID-19. The wider study: PBMCs, B-cell-depleted T cells, or T cells were the source of the cDNA or gDNA that made up the material.

Profiled with immunoSEQ multiplex PCR; TCRdb holds only in-frame clones, not every one. The sample has 55,000 to 70,000 clones; roughly 80% are singletons. The length of the CDR3 is 13 residues. V shed 10 bases and J shed 0 bases, with 9 bases lying between them. Germline CDR1 MDHEN, CDR2 SYDVKM. The sequence came from a human donor in a cohort sampled during active COVID-19. This sequence joins TRBV28 and TRBJ1-4; D unclear. Specimen: peripheral blood. This CDR3 reads CATRRATNEKLFF. The CDR3 bases are TGTGCCACCAGGCGAGCAACTAATGAAAAACTGTTTTTT.